This T cell receptor beta chain was recovered during a study of T cells expressing NK-cell markers. TCRdb re-called the 5' RACE reads; every CDR3 protein appears as one record, without DNA. This sample's table reports fewer than 400,000 distinct CDR3 sequences. The CDR3 has 14 amino acids. Per germline, CDR1 MDHEN and CDR2 SYDVKM. Sequencing used blood T cells: a sorted CD56 or NKG2C T cell subset, CD4+ or CD8+ T cells, or bulk PBMC T cells (not recorded which). The genes are TRBV28 and TRBJ1-4. The sequence came from a man aged 18 to 69 in good health. The chain's CDR3 is CASSSVNPNEKLFF.